Listed here are 10 T cell receptor beta chains from one sample, sequenced in a study of cytomegalovirus exposure and HLA in healthy donors. The PCR used 60 Vbeta and 13 Jbeta primers. Data came from immunoSEQ multiplex PCR; TCRdb stores just in-frame clones and leaves some out. There are some 180,000 clones in the sample; about four fifths occur only once, and 1.7% lies in the top ten. The sample comprised PBMCs. The receptors originated from a woman younger than 30 in good health and CMV-seronegative.

The J gene is TRBJ1-4, the V gene TRBV19; possibly TRBD1 for D (6 bases). The V end was cut by 2 bases, the J end by 6 bases, with 16 bases between. Germline CDR1 is LNHDA and CDR2 is SQIVND (reference sequence). The CDR3 is made up of 16 amino acids. DNA for the CDR3: TGTGCCAGTAGTATACTCACAGGGTCAGGATATGAAAAACTGTTTTTT. Amino acid sequence: CASSILTGSGYEKLFF.

For the CDR3, the DNA is TGTGCCAGCAGAGCCGGGACAGCATCCAATGAGCAGTTCTTC. Its protein product is CASRAGTASNEQFF. The V call is TRBV2, the J call TRBJ2-1, with 7 bases fitting TRBD1. This CDR3 comprises 14 residues. V shed 6 bases and J 6 bases; nucleotides not matched to a gene: 8. Germline lookup yields CDR1 SNHLY and CDR2 FYNNEI.

The chain recombines TRBV4-3 with TRBJ2-5; 9 bases are a match to TRBD2. Germline CDR1 reads LGHNA; CDR2 reads YSLEER. J lost 9 bases, V lost 0 bases, and 14 bases had no gene match. The CDR3 contains 17 residues. For the CDR3, the DNA is TGCGCCAGCAGCCAAGATCGTCTAGCGGGACCCGAGACGGCCCAGTACTTC. This sequence encodes CASSQDRLAGPETAQYF.

The chain carries TRBV5-4 and TRBJ2-5; the match to TRBD2 covers 8 bases. The DNA end lines up better with TRBJ2-7; the J call may be wrong. CDR1 and CDR2 from the germline V gene are SGHNT and YYREEE (reference sequence). This CDR3 has 15 amino acids. CDR3 protein: CASSPGLAGLYEQYF. CDR3 nucleotide sequence: TGTGCCAGCAGCCCGGGGCTAGCGGGCCTCTACGAGCAGTACTTC.

The J gene is TRBJ2-1, the V gene TRBV5-8; tentatively, D is TRBD1 (6 bases). Trimming took 7 bases from V and 0 from J, leaving 11 bases between them. The CDR3 has 14 amino acids. CDR1 is SGHTS, CDR2 YDEGEE, per germline. The CDR3, as DNA: TGTGCCAGCGTACAGGGAATCTCCTACAATGAGCAGTTCTTC. Amino acids: CASVQGISYNEQFF.

The chain carries TRBV13 and TRBJ2-7; 13 nucleotides match TRBD2. The germline gives CDR1 PRHDT, CDR2 FYEKMQ (reference sequence). The J segment lost 7 bases and the V segment lost 5 bases, leaving 11 bases of the junction unmatched. The CDR3 is 16 residues long. The CDR3 DNA reads TGTGCCAGCAGCGCGGGACTAGCGGGACCAGCGATGGAGCAGTACTTC. Protein product: CASSAGLAGPAMEQYF. Using reference TRBV13 and TRBJ2-7 for the parts outside the CDR3, the full variable domain is AAGVIQSPRHLIKEKRETATLKCYPIPRHDTVYWYQQGPGQDPQFLISFYEKMQSDKGSIPDRFSAQQFSDYHSELNMSSLELGDSALYFCASSAGLAGPAMEQYFGPGTRLTVT.

This clone appeared a few times. The rearrangement uses TRBV10-1 and TRBJ2-1, with a tentative D call TRBD2 (6 bases). Germline assignment: CDR1 WNHNN and CDR2 SYGVQD (reference sequence). Between the trimmed V and J ends, which lost 3 bases and 4 bases, there was a span of 13 bases. This CDR3 contains 15 residues. CDR3 in DNA: TGCGCCAGCAGTGACCGGGACTTTGCTTACAATGAGCAGTTCTTC. Amino acid sequence: CASSDRDFAYNEQFF.

This chain uses TRBV12-2 with TRBJ2-5; the table's D call of TRBD1 was not tested on the DNA. TRBV12-2 is a listed pseudogene. The CDR3 spans 16 residues. In DNA, the CDR3 is TGTGCAAGTAGCCAAAACGAAGGGACAGTTAAAGAGACCCAGTACTTC. It is translated as CASSQNEGTVKETQYF.

V and J are TRBV30 and TRBJ2-1; the match to TRBD2 covers 9 bases. This CDR3 is 15 amino acids long. J gave up 6 bases and V 1 base, and 7 bases lay outside the gene matches. CDR1 is GTSNPN and CDR2 is SVGIG in the germline V gene (reference sequence). Here the CDR3 reads CAWSEGLAGLNEQFF. The CDR3 DNA is TGTGCCTGGAGTGAGGGGCTAGCGGGACTCAATGAGCAGTTCTTC.

CDR3 in DNA: TGTGCCAGCAGCTTAGAAACCCTACGCTCCTACAATGAGCAGTTCTTC. Amino acids: CASSLETLRSYNEQFF. This sequence joins TRBV7-9 and TRBJ2-1; the D is unclear. This CDR3 spans 16 amino acids. V was trimmed by 1 base and J by 0 bases, leaving 10 bases between them. The germline V gene encodes CDR1 SEHNR and CDR2 FQNEAQ (reference sequence).